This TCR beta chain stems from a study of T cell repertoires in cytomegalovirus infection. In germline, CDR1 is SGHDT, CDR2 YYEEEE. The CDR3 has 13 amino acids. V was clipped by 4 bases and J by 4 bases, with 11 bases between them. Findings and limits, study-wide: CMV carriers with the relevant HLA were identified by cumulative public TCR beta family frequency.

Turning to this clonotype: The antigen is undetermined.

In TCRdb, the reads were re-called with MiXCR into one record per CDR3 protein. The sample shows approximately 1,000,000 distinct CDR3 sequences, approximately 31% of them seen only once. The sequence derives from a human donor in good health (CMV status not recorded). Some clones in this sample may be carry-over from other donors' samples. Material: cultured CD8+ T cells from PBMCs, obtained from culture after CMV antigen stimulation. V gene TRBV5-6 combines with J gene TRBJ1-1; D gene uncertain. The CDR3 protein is CASSGGGSTEAFF. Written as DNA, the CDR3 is TGTGCCAGCAGCGGAGGAGGGAGCACTGAAGCTTTCTTT.